The clone carrying this T cell receptor (beta chain) was seen a handful of times. The antigen remains undetermined. Cell sorting via CD45RO/CCR7/CD25/CD127/CD95/CD27 was performed to obtain CD4+ naive, central memory, regulatory and stem cell-like memory cells. The data originate from a study of beta chain features in type 1 diabetes. Study context: Over all samples combined, 107,917,701 sorted cells were examined.

The investigators reverse transcribed all of the isolated RNA, so they sequenced expressed TCRB transcripts. TCRdb's table, derived via immunoSEQ multiplex PCR, lists solely in-frame clones and lacks some. The data hold 450,000 or so clones, with 9.5% to 12% observed a single time. Study results and limitations: Shorter TCRB CDR3s, moderately but significantly so, were found in Type 1 diabetes patients in all four CD4+ subsets.

The CDR3 contains 12 residues. Germline V gives CDR1 SNHLY, CDR2 FYNNEI. V lost 5 bases and J 0 bases, leaving 5 bases between the germline ends. This TCR was recovered from a woman aged 18-29 years in good health. V and J are TRBV2 and TRBJ2-7; D ambiguous. Sequencing used naive CD4+ T cells from blood. CDR3 in amino acids: CASSPYSYEQYF. For the CDR3, the DNA is TGTGCCAGCAGTCCTTACTCCTACGAGCAGTACTTC.